This is a list of T cell receptor beta chains from one sample in a study of blood T cell repertoires in COVID-19. The protocol was immunoSEQ multiplex PCR, while the TCRdb copy is restricted to in-frame clones and leaves out a portion. The sample has some 220,000 clones; 80% are singletons. The sequenced sample was peripheral blood. The receptors derive from a human donor in a cohort sampled during active COVID-19. CDR3s include the opening cysteine and the closing phenylalanine or tryptophan. Each record gives: D gene, J gene, V gene, clone size, CDR3 protein, CDR3 DNA. A D gene is named only where the DNA matches it firmly. For some rows the clone size is stated as once, few or many, or as a class when expanded; others skip it.

d_gene: NA
j_gene: TRBJ2-5
v_gene: TRBV5-6
abundance: NA
CDR3aa: CASSSPGHRETQYF
CDR3nt: TGTGCCAGCAGCTCACCGGGACATCGAGAGACCCAGTACTTC

d_gene: NA
j_gene: TRBJ1-2
v_gene: TRBV19
abundance: NA
CDR3aa: CASSIRRAAHHYGYTF
CDR3nt: TGTGCCAGTAGTATTAGGAGGGCAGCGCACCACTATGGCTACACCTTC

d_gene: TRBD2
j_gene: TRBJ2-3
v_gene: TRBV5-1
abundance: NA
CDR3aa: CASSSRPGLAGTDTQYF
CDR3nt: TGCGCCAGCAGCTCCAGGCCGGGACTAGCGGGCACAGATACGCAGTATTTT

d_gene: NA
j_gene: TRBJ1-1
v_gene: TRBV7-9
abundance: NA
CDR3aa: CASSLGGRLVPEAFF
CDR3nt: TGTGCCAGCAGCTTAGGGGGCCGGTTGGTTCCTGAAGCTTTCTTT

d_gene: TRBD2
j_gene: TRBJ2-3
v_gene: TRBV7-6
abundance: NA
CDR3aa: CASSSQSGSGSDTQYF
CDR3nt: TGTGCCAGCAGCTCCCAGAGCGGGAGTGGATCAGATACGCAGTATTTT

d_gene: TRBD2
j_gene: TRBJ2-5
v_gene: TRBV11-2
abundance: NA
CDR3aa: CASSSGLAGGRWQETQYF
CDR3nt: TGTGCCAGCAGCTCTGGACTAGCGGGAGGTCGGTGGCAAGAGACCCAGTACTTC

d_gene: TRBD1
j_gene: TRBJ1-6
v_gene: TRBV4-2
abundance: few
CDR3aa: CASSLTGGNSPLHF
CDR3nt: TGTGCCAGCAGCCTCACAGGGGGCAACTCACCCCTCCACTTT

d_gene: TRBD1
j_gene: TRBJ2-1
v_gene: TRBV10-2
abundance: many
CDR3aa: CASSTTGGGRNEQFF
CDR3nt: TGCGCCAGCAGTACGACAGGGGGGGGTCGGAATGAGCAGTTCTTC

d_gene: TRBD1
j_gene: TRBJ1-1
v_gene: TRBV28
abundance: few
CDR3aa: CASSLSGGGTEAFF
CDR3nt: TGTGCCAGCAGTTTATCAGGGGGAGGCACTGAAGCTTTCTTT

d_gene: TRBD1
j_gene: TRBJ1-4
v_gene: TRBV9
abundance: NA
CDR3aa: CASSVTGGVLFF
CDR3nt: TGTGCCAGCAGCGTAACAGGGGGAGTACTGTTTTTT

d_gene: NA
j_gene: TRBJ2-2
v_gene: TRBV24-1
abundance: NA
CDR3aa: CATSDSVGELFF
CDR3nt: TGTGCCACCAGTGATTCCGTCGGGGAGCTGTTTTTT

d_gene: TRBD2
j_gene: TRBJ2-3
v_gene: TRBV5-1
abundance: NA
CDR3aa: CASSAFSGSTDTQYF
CDR3nt: TGCGCCAGCAGCGCCTTTAGCGGGAGCACAGATACGCAGTATTTT

d_gene: NA
j_gene: TRBJ1-2
v_gene: TRBV18
abundance: NA
CDR3aa: CASSGQSTYGYTF
CDR3nt: TGTGCCAGCTCCGGACAGTCCACCTATGGCTACACCTTC

d_gene: NA
j_gene: TRBJ2-7
v_gene: TRBV3-1/TRBV3-2
abundance: NA
CDR3aa: CASSPPLVQGGHEQYF
CDR3nt: TGTGCCAGCAGCCCTCCATTGGTGCAGGGTGGACACGAGCAGTACTTC

d_gene: NA
j_gene: TRBJ2-7
v_gene: TRBV5-1
abundance: NA
CDR3aa: CASSLKGGATYEQYF
CDR3nt: TGCGCCAGCAGCTTGAAGGGCGGGGCAACCTACGAGCAGTACTTC

d_gene: NA
j_gene: TRBJ2-5
v_gene: TRBV5-4
abundance: NA
CDR3aa: CASSLGLRQQETQYF
CDR3nt: TGTGCCAGCAGCTTGGGGCTTCGACAGCAAGAGACCCAGTACTTC

d_gene: NA
j_gene: TRBJ1-1
v_gene: TRBV6-5
abundance: few
CDR3aa: CASSLRGGTEAFF
CDR3nt: TGTGCCAGCAGCCTTAGGGGGGGGACTGAAGCTTTCTTT

d_gene: NA
j_gene: TRBJ1-1
v_gene: TRBV27
abundance: NA
CDR3aa: CASSSVRTRGVSSTEAFF
CDR3nt: TGTGCCAGCAGCTCCGTGAGGACCCGGGGGGTTAGTTCAACTGAAGCTTTCTTT

d_gene: TRBD1
j_gene: TRBJ2-7
v_gene: TRBV7-8
abundance: NA
CDR3aa: CASSLARTGGYEQYF
CDR3nt: TGTGCCAGCAGCTTAGCTAGGACAGGGGGGTACGAGCAGTACTTC

d_gene: TRBD1
j_gene: TRBJ1-6
v_gene: TRBV5-1
abundance: NA
CDR3aa: CASSLAPLGDSSSYNSPLHF
CDR3nt: TGCGCCAGCAGCTTGGCCCCTCTGGGGGACAGCAGCTCCTATAATTCACCCCTCCACTTT

d_gene: NA
j_gene: TRBJ1-3
v_gene: TRBV11-2
abundance: few
CDR3aa: CASSRNGDTIYF
CDR3nt: TGTGCCAGCAGCCGGAACGGGGACACCATATATTTT

d_gene: TRBD1
j_gene: TRBJ2-2
v_gene: TRBV24-1
abundance: NA
CDR3aa: CATSDPGQGGTGELFF
CDR3nt: TGTGCCACCAGTGATCCCGGACAGGGTGGCACCGGGGAGCTGTTTTTT

d_gene: NA
j_gene: TRBJ1-1
v_gene: TRBV5-4
abundance: NA
CDR3aa: CASSFPWAENTEAFF
CDR3nt: TGTGCCAGCAGCTTCCCGTGGGCAGAGAACACTGAAGCTTTCTTT

d_gene: TRBD2
j_gene: TRBJ2-2
v_gene: TRBV7-2
abundance: NA
CDR3aa: CASSLSGGAETGELFF
CDR3nt: TGTGCCAGCAGCCTTAGCGGGGGGGCCGAGACCGGGGAGCTGTTTTTT

d_gene: TRBD1
j_gene: TRBJ1-1
v_gene: TRBV7-9
abundance: NA
CDR3aa: CASSLGGTGENTEAFF
CDR3nt: TGTGCCAGCAGCTTAGGTGGGACAGGGGAGAACACTGAAGCTTTCTTT

d_gene: NA
j_gene: TRBJ2-3
v_gene: TRBV6-2/TRBV6-3
abundance: NA
CDR3aa: CASSFGGAWTDTQYF
CDR3nt: TGTGCCAGCAGTTTTGGAGGGGCTTGGACAGATACGCAGTATTTT

d_gene: TRBD1
j_gene: TRBJ1-5
v_gene: TRBV2
abundance: NA
CDR3aa: CASNQGGNQPQHF
CDR3nt: TGTGCCAGCAACCAGGGGGGCAATCAGCCCCAGCATTTT

d_gene: NA
j_gene: TRBJ2-3
v_gene: TRBV2
abundance: NA
CDR3aa: CASSPPTGTDTQYF
CDR3nt: TGTGCCAGCAGTCCCCCGACGGGAACAGATACGCAGTATTTT

d_gene: NA
j_gene: TRBJ2-2
v_gene: TRBV19
abundance: NA
CDR3aa: CASSFQGNTGELFF
CDR3nt: TGTGCCAGTAGTTTCCAGGGAAACACCGGGGAGCTGTTTTTT

d_gene: NA
j_gene: TRBJ2-2
v_gene: TRBV6-5
abundance: NA
CDR3aa: CASSYRLTTGGELFF
CDR3nt: TGTGCCAGCAGTTACCGGCTGACCACCGGGGGTGAGCTGTTTTTT

d_gene: TRBD2
j_gene: TRBJ2-1
v_gene: TRBV5-1
abundance: once
CDR3aa: CASSPAGATLSEQFF
CDR3nt: TGCGCCAGCAGCCCAGCGGGGGCGACCCTCTCAGAGCAGTTCTTC

d_gene: NA
j_gene: TRBJ2-1
v_gene: TRBV19
abundance: NA
CDR3aa: CASSAGGQYNEQFF
CDR3nt: TGTGCCAGTAGTGCTGGCGGTCAATACAATGAGCAGTTCTTC

d_gene: NA
j_gene: TRBJ2-1
v_gene: TRBV5-4
abundance: NA
CDR3aa: CASSSSGGPYNEQFF
CDR3nt: TGTGCCAGCAGCTCGTCGGGGGGCCCCTACAATGAGCAGTTCTTC

d_gene: NA
j_gene: TRBJ1-5
v_gene: TRBV28
abundance: NA
CDR3aa: CASSLSGGGGTQPQHF
CDR3nt: TGTGCCAGCAGTTTGTCTGGGGGCGGAGGTACTCAGCCCCAGCATTTT

d_gene: NA
j_gene: TRBJ2-2
v_gene: TRBV11-3
abundance: NA
CDR3aa: CASSSSVTNTGELFF
CDR3nt: TGTGCCAGCAGCTCTAGCGTTACGAACACCGGGGAGCTGTTTTTT

d_gene: TRBD2
j_gene: TRBJ2-2
v_gene: TRBV9
abundance: NA
CDR3aa: CASSVRGGGATGELFF
CDR3nt: TGTGCCAGCAGCGTAAGAGGCGGGGGGGCGACCGGGGAGCTGTTTTTT

d_gene: NA
j_gene: TRBJ2-2
v_gene: TRBV5-1
abundance: NA
CDR3aa: CASSSTSPGTGELFF
CDR3nt: TGCGCCAGCAGCAGTACGTCCCCGGGCACCGGGGAGCTGTTTTTT

d_gene: TRBD1
j_gene: TRBJ1-1
v_gene: TRBV4-2
abundance: NA
CDR3aa: CASSQDSGQGGAFF
CDR3nt: TGTGCCAGCAGCCAAGATTCGGGACAGGGTGGGGCTTTCTTT

d_gene: NA
j_gene: TRBJ1-1
v_gene: TRBV7-8
abundance: once
CDR3aa: CASSSRDTLLNTEAFF
CDR3nt: TGTGCCAGCAGCTCCCGGGACACCCTCTTGAACACTGAAGCTTTCTTT

d_gene: TRBD1
j_gene: TRBJ2-7
v_gene: TRBV27
abundance: few
CDR3aa: CASSFTTGDEQYF
CDR3nt: TGTGCCAGCAGTTTCACGACAGGGGACGAGCAGTACTTC

d_gene: NA
j_gene: TRBJ2-1
v_gene: TRBV4-2
abundance: NA
CDR3aa: CASSQGSRPPYNEQFF
CDR3nt: TGTGCCAGCAGCCAAGGATCGCGTCCTCCCTACAATGAGCAGTTCTTC

d_gene: TRBD2
j_gene: TRBJ2-3
v_gene: TRBV5-1
abundance: NA
CDR3aa: CASSPGLAGGTQYF
CDR3nt: TGCGCCAGCAGCCCTGGACTAGCGGGGGGGACGCAGTATTTT

d_gene: TRBD2
j_gene: TRBJ2-5
v_gene: TRBV7-2
abundance: NA
CDR3aa: CASSGLAGPQETQYF
CDR3nt: TGTGCCAGCAGCGGACTAGCGGGACCGCAAGAGACCCAGTACTTC

d_gene: TRBD2
j_gene: TRBJ2-7
v_gene: TRBV7-9
abundance: NA
CDR3aa: CASSPRGVSYEQYF
CDR3nt: TGTGCCAGCAGCCCCCGGGGGGTCTCCTACGAGCAGTACTTC

d_gene: TRBD1
j_gene: TRBJ1-2
v_gene: TRBV9
abundance: NA
CDR3aa: CASSPNFGTGDGYTF
CDR3nt: TGTGCCAGCAGCCCGAATTTCGGGACAGGGGATGGCTACACCTTC

d_gene: NA
j_gene: TRBJ1-1
v_gene: TRBV4-1
abundance: NA
CDR3aa: CASNPLGEGTQTEAFF
CDR3nt: TGCGCCAGCAATCCCCTTGGGGAGGGGACCCAAACTGAAGCTTTCTTT

d_gene: NA
j_gene: TRBJ2-3
v_gene: TRBV5-1
abundance: NA
CDR3aa: CASSLRSGRTDTQYF
CDR3nt: TGCGCCAGCAGCTTGCGTAGCGGTCGCACAGATACGCAGTATTTT